This T cell receptor beta chain was sequenced during a study of T cell responses to AZD1222 COVID-19 vaccine. Study summary: The analysis combined second doses at about 4 or about 12 weeks. The study, taken as a whole, reports: Nearly half of spike-specific TCRs reportedly target unmutated variant regions. Donors in the cohort were predominantly white British and more often female, and clonal diversity was possibly underestimated.

Concerning this clone: Its antigen is as yet unknown.

Sequenced by immunoSEQ multiplex PCR; TCRdb stores in-frame clones only, minus some. The table lists some 150,000 clones, 90% of them singletons. The V end lost 5 bases, the J end lost 1 base, and 10 bases lay between the germline ends. The CDR3 is 14 residues long. Germline V CDR1 and CDR2: MNHEY, SVGAGI. The receptor was derived from an adult in good health. Source: peripheral blood, taken on day 0 of AZD1222 vaccination. This chain joins TRBV6-5 and TRBJ2-3; D not resolved. The CDR3 here is CASSPVIRTDTQYF. DNA of the CDR3: TGTGCCAGCAGTCCGGTGATTCGCACAGATACGCAGTATTTT.